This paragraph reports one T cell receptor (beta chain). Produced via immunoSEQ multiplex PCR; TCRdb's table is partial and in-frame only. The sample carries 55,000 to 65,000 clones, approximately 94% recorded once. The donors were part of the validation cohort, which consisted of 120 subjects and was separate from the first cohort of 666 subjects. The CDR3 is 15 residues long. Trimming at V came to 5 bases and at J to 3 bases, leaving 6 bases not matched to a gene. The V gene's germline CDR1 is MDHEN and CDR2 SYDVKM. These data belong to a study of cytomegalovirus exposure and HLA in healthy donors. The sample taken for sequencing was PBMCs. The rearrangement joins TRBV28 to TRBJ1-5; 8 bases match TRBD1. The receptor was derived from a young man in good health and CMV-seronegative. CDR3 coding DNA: TGTGCCAGCAGTCGGATGGACAGGGACAATCAGCCCCAGCATTTT. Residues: CASSRMDRDNQPQHF.